This T cell receptor (beta chain) was found in a study of blood T cell repertoires in COVID-19 (dated by TCRdb to 2020 to 2022). Study-level background: Collaborator samples came from the United States, Italy and Spain and covered acute and convalescent phases of COVID-19. The prospective study material was composed of cDNA or gDNA derived from T cells, B-cell-depleted T cells, or PBMCs. The dataset comprised deeply sampled blood TCRbeta repertoires from subjects exposed to, actively infected with, or recovered from COVID-19. The repertoires were released in a freely available public database meant as a resource for research on the immune response to SARS-CoV-2. Samples came from the ongoing ImmuneRACE study (first 160 participants) plus 1,254 subjects from 6 global collaborators. Sample metadata almost always included a de-identified subject ID, COVID-19 status, age in years and sex. Where available, HLA class I and class II types were taken from metadata supplied by the sample provider and were not determined by assay-based typing.

In the case of this clone: There is no known antigen for this receptor. Per-base quality was not reported, and no clone a single base away is much larger than it.

Enrolling through a virtual design, the prospective study's participants ranged in age from about 18 to 100 years and lived across more than 20 United States geographic areas. To assign participants to cohorts, the prospective study relied on clinical history that participants themselves reported in a screening survey and a study questionnaire. Mobile phlebotomists in the prospective study collected whole blood, serum and a nasopharyngeal or oropharyngeal swab from every participant. Over a roughly two-month period, participants in the prospective study had the option of providing additional blood draws and questionnaires. Prospective study blood samples were shipped either frozen or at room temperature before DNA extraction. Study-level results and caveats: Clinical and demographic metadata were provided uncurated, with the amount varying by source and participant.

TCRbeta CDR3 regions were amplified from genomic DNA using the immunoSEQ Assay, a bias-controlled multiplex PCR. Per the source publication's procedure: Nucleated cell counts per sample were estimated from amplification of reference gene primers within the assay. Sequence reads were collapsed and filtered to measure the absolute abundance of every unique TCRbeta CDR3 rearrangement. For each sample, productive Simpson clonality was calculated as the square root of Simpson's diversity index across productive rearrangements. Here the immuneACCESS table is served through TCRdb, limited to in-frame sequences with V and J called. Missing clones are a known gap in these copies; in checked studies unresolved V genes cover under half, and the rest lacks a known reason. V and J calls and clone size follow that table, whereas D and trimming were derived from the DNA. The sample yields approximately 390,000 clones; over 75% were counted once. 2% to 2.5% of the sample is in the top ten clones.

V and J are truncated by 4 bases and 4 bases respectively, leaving an intervening sequence of 10 bases. CDR1 KGHDR and CDR2 SFDVKD were looked up in the germline V gene. Taken from cysteine to phenylalanine, the CDR3 has 14 residues. Here the CDR3 DNA is all that survives: 42 bases in frame from base 1. The clonotype originates from a middle-aged woman with acute COVID-19. The chain joins TRBV24-1 to TRBJ1-5, and perhaps TRBD1 as D gene, on 5 matching bases. Sequenced sample: PBMCs or T cells enriched from blood (not recorded which). The CDR3 loop reads CATSDPGGNQPQHF. Here is the DNA: TGTGCCACCAGTGACCCGGGGGGTAATCAGCCCCAGCATTTT.